This TCR beta chain was sequenced for a study of blood T cell repertoires in COVID-19. Study summary: The samples span acute and convalescent COVID-19 from the United States, Italy and Spain. Nucleic acid was either cDNA or gDNA, and it came from T cells, B-cell-depleted T cells, or PBMCs.

Using immunoSEQ multiplex PCR, the repertoire was profiled, and TCRdb retains in-frame clones only, with some absent. The sample carries approximately 150,000 clones, about four fifths recorded once. Sequenced input: peripheral blood. This clonotype was sampled from a woman aged 80 or over with acute or convalescent COVID-19.

The CDR3 region has the DNA TGTGCCAGCTCAGCGGCTTACACCGGGGAGCTGTTTTTT. Translated: CASSAAYTGELFF. This chain uses TRBV18 with TRBJ2-2; D unresolved. Germline CDR1 reads KGHSH; CDR2 reads LQKENI. This CDR3 is 13 amino acids long. Trimming took off 5 bases at V and 3 bases at J, with 7 bases between the two ends.